One sample yielded the 31 T cell receptor beta chains listed below, sequenced in a study of cytotoxic CD8 clonotypes in ibrutinib-treated CLL. The repertoire was sequenced with immunoSEQ multiplex PCR; TCRdb's copy has only in-frame clones and lacks some. Of about 23,000 clones in the sample, approximately 68% were seen once. The material was PBMCs, obtained after 24 months of ibrutinib treatment. The origin of the receptors is a human donor with chronic lymphocytic leukemia.

CDR3 coding DNA: TGTGCCAGTAGTAGGGACAGGGACCTCGAGCAGTACTTC. It yields the protein CASSRDRDLEQYF. V gene TRBV19 combines with J gene TRBJ2-7; 9 bases are shared with TRBD1. This CDR3 contains 13 residues. Germline values: CDR1 LNHDA, CDR2 SQIVND (reference sequence). Trimming at V came to 4 bases and at J to 6 bases, leaving 4 bases not matched to a gene.

This clone showed up just a few times. The rearrangement links TRBV10-3 to TRBJ2-6; TRBD1 agrees at 9 bases. The germline V gene has CDR1 ENHRY and CDR2 SYGVKD. The CDR3 extends over 16 amino acids. Germline trimming cut 6 bases from V and 1 base from J; bases unmatched to any gene: 4. The CDR3 DNA sequence: TGTGCCATCAGAGGGACAGGGTCTTCTGGGGCCAACGTCCTGACTTTC. This gives the protein CAIRGTGSSGANVLTF.

The rearrangement joins TRBV18 to TRBJ2-1; unclear D gene. Per germline, CDR1 KGHSH and CDR2 LQKENI. CDR3 length: 12 residues. Trimming took 2 bases from V and 8 from J, leaving 7 bases between them. CDR3 DNA sequence: TGTGCCAGCTCACCATACGTGGATGAGCAGTTCTTC. This encodes CASSPYVDEQFF.

J is TRBJ1-2 and V is TRBV2; D gene ambiguous. The length of the CDR3 is 14 residues. The germline V gene encodes CDR1 SNHLY and CDR2 FYNNEI. Deletions cut 3 bases from V and 4 bases from J, with 12 bases between. The CDR3 reads CASSDLTPVYGYTF. CDR3 DNA sequence: TGTGCCAGCAGTGATCTCACTCCAGTCTATGGCTACACCTTC.

The genes are TRBV2 and TRBJ2-1; 9 bases align to TRBD2. Germline assignment: CDR1 SNHLY and CDR2 FYNNEI. The V gene end was trimmed by 7 bases and the J gene end by 5 bases; junction bases not matched to a gene: 15. This CDR3 is 17 amino acids long. The CDR3 spells CASNPPSGGGAHNEQFF. For the CDR3, the DNA is TGTGCCAGCAATCCCCCGTCCGGCGGGGGGGCACACAATGAGCAGTTCTTC.

This clone was recorded a few times. This chain links TRBV5-6 with TRBJ2-7; a possible D gene is TRBD2 (5 bases). Looked up from germline, CDR1 is SGHDT and CDR2 is YYEEEE. The CDR3 runs 13 residues. Deletions cut 2 bases from V and 5 bases from J, with 11 bases between. CDR3 in amino acids: CASSFGVRNEQYF. The CDR3 coding sequence is TGTGCCAGCAGCTTCGGGGTGAGGAACGAGCAGTACTTC.

The chain links TRBV2 to TRBJ1-1; 8 positions agree with TRBD1. V dropped 4 bases and J dropped 0; count of bases not matched to a gene: 4. The CDR3 has 15 amino acids. Per the germline V gene, CDR1 is SNHLY and CDR2 is FYNNEI. The CDR3 here is CASSAGTGMNTEAFF. CDR3 DNA: TGTGCCAGCAGTGCCGGGACAGGTATGAACACTGAAGCTTTCTTT.

This sequence joins TRBV19 and TRBJ1-2; D call uncertain. Deletions cut 3 bases from V and 4 bases from J, with 12 bases between. The CDR3 is made up of 14 amino acids. Germline V CDR1 and CDR2: LNHDA, SQIVND (reference sequence). CDR3 in DNA: TGTGCCAGTAGTATTGGTGAATTTGCCTATGGCTACACCTTC. Residues: CASSIGEFAYGYTF.

This rearrangement joins TRBV2 to TRBJ1-6; TRBD1 aligns across 7 bases. After removal of 7 bases from V and 6 bases from J, the junction contained 6 bases not matched to a gene. The germline V gene encodes CDR1 SNHLY and CDR2 FYNNEI. CDR3 length: 14 amino acids. The CDR3 here is CASTMTGPNSPLHF. The CDR3 DNA is TGTGCCAGCACTATGACAGGGCCTAATTCACCCCTCCACTTT.

This clone was observed at least ten times. The chain has TRBV2 and TRBJ1-5; tentative D call: TRBD1 (5 bases). The ends were cut back, 5 bases at V and 4 bases at J, with 12 bases in the middle. The germline V gene encodes CDR1 SNHLY and CDR2 FYNNEI. The CDR3 is made up of 14 amino acids. The CDR3 nucleotides are TGTGCCAGCAGTAGGGAAGGGGCAAATCAGCCCCAGCATTTT. Amino acids: CASSREGANQPQHF.

The chain is built from TRBV9 and TRBJ2-5; 7 nucleotides match TRBD1. Germline loops: CDR1 SGDLS, CDR2 YYNGEE. This CDR3 comprises 16 residues. V dropped 0 bases and J dropped 2; count of bases not matched to a gene: 7. The CDR3 here is CASSVAGQVIQETQYF. CDR3 nucleotide sequence: TGTGCCAGCAGCGTAGCCGGACAGGTAATTCAAGAGACCCAGTACTTC. The whole variable domain, filled in from reference TRBV9 and TRBJ2-5, reads DSGVTQTPKHLITATGQRVTLRCSPRSGDLSVYWYQQSLDQGLQFLIQYYNGEERAKGNILERFSAQQFPDLHSELNLSSLELGDSALYFCASSVAGQVIQETQYFGPGTRLLVL.

V and J are TRBV5-1 and TRBJ2-2, with 10 bases aligning to TRBD1. The CDR3 sequence is 16 residues long. The V and J ends lost 0 bases and 7 bases, in that order; junction bases with no gene match: 6. Germline V CDR1 and CDR2: SGHRS, YFSETQ. CDR3 in amino acids: CASSLAGTGEHGELFF. The CDR3 coding sequence is TGCGCCAGCAGCTTGGCCGGGACAGGGGAACACGGGGAGCTGTTTTTT. Using reference TRBV5-1 and TRBJ2-2 for the parts outside the CDR3, the full variable domain is KAGVTQTPRYLIKTRGQQVTLSCSPISGHRSVSWYQQTPGQGLQFLFEYFSETQRNKGNFPGRFSGRQFSNSRSEMNVSTLELGDSALYLCASSLAGTGEHGELFFGEGSRLTVL.

The V call is TRBV11-2, the J call TRBJ2-3; 11 bases agree with TRBD2. The V segment lost 3 bases and the J segment 3 bases; nucleotides outside the gene matches: 5. The CDR3 totals 16 residues. The germline V gene has CDR1 SGHAT and CDR2 FQNNGV. The CDR3, as DNA: TGTGCCAGCAGCTTTCGGGGACTAGCGGAAACAGATACGCAGTATTTT. Residues: CASSFRGLAETDTQYF.

The chain uses TRBV18 and TRBJ2-5, with 7 bases matching TRBD2. V lost 3 bases to trimming and J lost 2 bases; unmatched junction nucleotides: 12. This CDR3 has 17 amino acids. CDR1 and CDR2 (germline): KGHSH, LQKENI. CDR3 region: CASSPRLASAVQETQYF. The CDR3 nucleotides read TGTGCCAGCTCACCCCGACTAGCTTCTGCGGTACAAGAGACCCAGTACTTC.

This clone was recorded a few times. This chain connects TRBV2 to TRBJ2-2; 10 bases align to TRBD2. Germline V lookup: CDR1 SNHLY, CDR2 FYNNEI. The CDR3 is made up of 13 amino acids. With 9 bases clipped from V and 7 bases from J, the junction kept 5 bases outside the gene matches. CDR3 bases: TGTGCCAGTGGGACTAGCGAGTACGGGGAGCTGTTTTTT. Translation: CASGTSEYGELFF.

This chain connects TRBV5-4 to TRBJ2-1; the D is unclear. Trimming left V 0 bases short and J 8 bases short, with 12 bases between. Germline assignment: CDR1 SGHNT and CDR2 YYREEE (reference sequence). The CDR3 is made up of 14 amino acids. CDR3 loop: CASSLDREVDEQFF. The CDR3 DNA sequence: TGTGCCAGCAGCTTGGACAGAGAGGTTGATGAGCAGTTCTTC.

The chain uses TRBV29-1 and TRBJ2-2; D is uncertain. This CDR3 spans 13 amino acids. Germline V gives CDR1 SQVTM, CDR2 ANQGSEA. Trimming left V 4 bases short and J 6 bases short, with 12 bases between. The CDR3 sequence is CSVVITAAGELFF. The CDR3 nucleotides are TGCAGCGTTGTTATCACTGCGGCCGGGGAGCTGTTTTTT.

The V and J genes are TRBV6-1 and TRBJ1-1, with a weak D call TRBD1 (6 bases). Between the trimmed V and J ends, which lost 6 bases and 8 bases, there was a span of 13 bases. Looked up from germline, CDR1 is MNHNS and CDR2 is SASEGT. This CDR3 contains 12 residues. This CDR3 reads CASRQARGEAFF. Written as DNA, the CDR3 is TGTGCCAGCAGACAGGCCAGGGGAGAAGCTTTCTTT.

This clone has only a few counts. V usage is TRBV18 and J usage is TRBJ2-7; the D is unclear. From germline, CDR1 is KGHSH and CDR2 LQKENI. CDR3 size: 15 residues. Deletions cut 2 bases from V and 0 bases from J, with 11 bases between. The DNA of the CDR3 is TGTGCCAGCTCACCAGGTTCTCAGACCTCCTACGAGCAGTACTTC. Protein product: CASSPGSQTSYEQYF. Full variable domain (rest looked up from reference TRBV18 and TRBJ2-7): NAGVMQNPRHLVRRRGQEARLRCSPMKGHSHVYWYRQLPEEGLKFMVYLQKENIIDESGMPKERFSAEFPKEGPSILRIQQVVRGDSAAYFCASSPGSQTSYEQYFGPGTRLTVT.

The chain employs TRBV29-1 and TRBJ2-2, with D unclear. Trimming stripped 5 bases from V and 2 bases from J, with 3 bases between. This CDR3 is 11 amino acids long. Per the germline V gene, CDR1 is SQVTM and CDR2 is ANQGSEA. The DNA for the CDR3 is TGCAGCGTTCGAAACACCGGGGAGCTGTTTTTT. Translated, it gives CSVRNTGELFF.

As concerns this clone: Other nucleotide sequences in the sample specify the same CDR3. This sequence joins TRBV19 and TRBJ1-2; D is perhaps TRBD1 (5 bases). Germline V CDR1 and CDR2: LNHDA, SQIVND (reference sequence). V lost 3 bases, J lost 7 bases, and 9 bases lay in between. CDR3 length: 12 residues. This chain's CDR3 is CASSIQGLGYTF. The CDR3 DNA is TGTGCCAGTAGTATTCAGGGTCTTGGCTACACCTTC.

This clone was seen a handful of times. The rearrangement links TRBV7-9 to TRBJ1-1, with D unresolved. The CDR3 extends over 15 amino acids. Trimming cost V 0 bases and J 0 bases, with 8 bases left between them. Germline V lookup: CDR1 SEHNR, CDR2 FQNEAQ (reference sequence). The DNA of the CDR3 is TGTGCCAGCAGCTTAGCGACCGGTATGAACACTGAAGCTTTCTTT. Translation: CASSLATGMNTEAFF.

The chain couples TRBV4-1 to TRBJ1-2, with TRBD1 matching over 9 bases. The CDR3 contains 16 residues. V was clipped by 3 bases and J by 4 bases; unmatched bases: 9. CDR1 MGHRA and CDR2 YSYEKL come from the germline V gene. CDR3 in DNA: TGCGCCAGCAGCCACCCCGAGGGACAGGGCGGCTATGGCTACACCTTC. Amino acid sequence: CASSHPEGQGGYGYTF.

This sequence joins TRBV9 and TRBJ2-7; 8 bases map to TRBD2. CDR3 length: 13 residues. Unmatched junction bases numbered 2, after V lost 2 bases and J lost 4 bases. Germline CDR1 reads SGDLS; CDR2 reads YYNGEE. CDR3 sequence (DNA): TGTGCCAGCAGCGTCTCGGGGGGGTACGAGCAGTACTTC. This translates into CASSVSGGYEQYF.

There are a few counts of this clone. This chain connects TRBV7-9 to TRBJ2-7, with D perhaps matching TRBD2 (6 bases). In germline, CDR1 is SEHNR, CDR2 FQNEAQ (reference sequence). Trimming left V 7 bases short and J 5 bases short, with 18 bases between. This CDR3 comprises 14 residues. In DNA, the CDR3 is TGTGCCAGCATCCACTCGCGGGATACCCACGAGCAGTACTTC. Its translation: CASIHSRDTHEQYF.

The V and J genes are TRBV29-1 and TRBJ2-3; D not resolved. The V gene's germline CDR1 is SQVTM and CDR2 ANQGSEA. This CDR3 is built from 14 residues. Trimming took 6 bases from V and 1 from J, leaving 14 bases between them. This CDR3 reads CSVKTHGGTDTQYF. As DNA, the CDR3 is TGCAGCGTGAAGACCCATGGGGGCACAGATACGCAGTATTTT.

The V call is TRBV27, the J call TRBJ2-7; 8 nucleotides line up with TRBD1. There are 13 residues in the CDR3. The trim removed 6 bases at V and 4 bases at J, leaving 5 bases unmatched. Germline V gene data show CDR1 as MNHEY and CDR2 as SMNVEV (reference sequence). The CDR3 DNA is TGTGCCAGCAGCGACAGGGGCCCTTACGAGCAGTACTTC. Translating gives CASSDRGPYEQYF.

On this clone: The junction shows a germline mismatch at one end, possibly a read error. This sequence joins TRBV15 and TRBJ2-7, with no clear D. The CDR3 contains 13 residues. In germline, CDR1 is LNHNV, CDR2 YYDKDF (reference sequence). The CDR3 DNA reads as TGTGCCACTAGCATCAATCCCGCCTACGAGCAGTACTTC. This translates into CATSINPAYEQYF.

The chain's CDR3 is CASSMRGSGQANYGYTF. In nucleotides, the CDR3 is TGTGCCAGTAGTATGAGGGGGTCGGGACAGGCCAACTATGGCTACACCTTC. V and J are TRBV19 and TRBJ1-2; 8 bases align to TRBD1. CDR1 and CDR2 (germline): LNHDA, SQIVND (reference sequence). V lost 3 bases, J lost 2 bases, and 11 bases stayed unmatched. The CDR3 extends over 17 amino acids.

This sequence joins TRBV7-9 and TRBJ1-4; TRBD1 might be the D (5 bases). This CDR3 contains 14 residues. Trimming removed 2 bases from V and 7 bases from J, with 11 bases in between. In germline, CDR1 is SEHNR, CDR2 FQNEAQ (reference sequence). The CDR3 nucleotides read TGTGCCAGCAGCTTAAGTCGGGGGTTTGAAAAACTGTTTTTT. The encoded protein is CASSLSRGFEKLFF. Full variable domain (remainder filled in from reference TRBV7-9 and TRBJ1-4): DTGVSQNPRHKITKRGQNVTFRCDPISEHNRLYWYRQTLGQGPEFLTYFQNEAQLEKSRLLSDRFSAERPKGSFSTLEIQRTEQGDSAMYLCASSLSRGFEKLFFGSGTQLSVL.

This clone was recorded many times. This chain joins TRBV9 and TRBJ2-2, with D hard to call. V dropped 1 base and J dropped 3 bases, with 13 bases sitting between them. Germline CDR1 SGDLS, CDR2 YYNGEE. CDR3 length: 16 residues. The CDR3 is CASSVWAARDTGELFF. CDR3 sequence (DNA): TGTGCCAGCAGCGTATGGGCAGCGAGAGACACCGGGGAGCTGTTTTTT.